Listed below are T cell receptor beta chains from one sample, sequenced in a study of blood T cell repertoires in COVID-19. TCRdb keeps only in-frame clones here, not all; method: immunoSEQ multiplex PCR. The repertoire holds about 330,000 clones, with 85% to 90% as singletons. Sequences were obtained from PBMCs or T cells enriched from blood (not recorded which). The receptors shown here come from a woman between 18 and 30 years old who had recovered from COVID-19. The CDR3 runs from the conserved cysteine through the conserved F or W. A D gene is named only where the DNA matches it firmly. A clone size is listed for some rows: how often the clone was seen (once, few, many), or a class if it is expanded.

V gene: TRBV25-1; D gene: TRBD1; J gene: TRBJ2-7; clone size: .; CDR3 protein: CASPARDREIYEQYF; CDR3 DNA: TGTGCCAGCCCGGCCCGGGACAGGGAGATCTACGAGCAGTACTTC
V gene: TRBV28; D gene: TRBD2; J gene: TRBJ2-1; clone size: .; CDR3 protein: CASRVSGSNEQFF; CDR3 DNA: TGTGCCAGCAGGGTTAGCGGGAGTAATGAGCAGTTCTTC
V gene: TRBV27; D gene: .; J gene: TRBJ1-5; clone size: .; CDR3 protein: CASSLPGGNQPQHF; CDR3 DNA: TGTGCCAGCAGTTTACCGGGAGGAAATCAGCCCCAGCATTTT
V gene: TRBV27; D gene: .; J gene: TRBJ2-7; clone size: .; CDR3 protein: CASSLMDTSYEQYF; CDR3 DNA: TGTGCCAGCAGTTTAATGGACACCTCCTACGAGCAGTACTTC
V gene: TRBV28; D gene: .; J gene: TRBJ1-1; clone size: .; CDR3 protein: CASSLPLAGRTDTEAFF; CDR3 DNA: TGTGCCAGCAGTTTACCCTTGGCCGGTAGGACAGACACTGAAGCTTTCTTT
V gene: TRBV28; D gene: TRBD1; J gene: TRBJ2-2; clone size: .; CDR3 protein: CASSLVGQGAGELFF; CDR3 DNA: TGTGCCAGCAGTTTAGTAGGACAGGGGGCCGGGGAGCTGTTTTTT
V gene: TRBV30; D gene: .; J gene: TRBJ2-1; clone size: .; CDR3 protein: CAWSVGVAASYNEQFF; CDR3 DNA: TGTGCCTGGAGTGTAGGGGTAGCGGCCTCCTACAATGAGCAGTTCTTC
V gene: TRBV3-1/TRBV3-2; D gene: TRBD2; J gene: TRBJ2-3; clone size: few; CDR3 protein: CASSQELAGTRSSTDTQYF; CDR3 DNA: TGTGCCAGCAGCCAAGAACTAGCGGGGACAAGATCTAGCACAGATACGCAGTATTTT
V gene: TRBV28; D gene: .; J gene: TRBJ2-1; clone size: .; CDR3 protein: CASSLFGYNEQFF; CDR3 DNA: TGTGCCAGCAGTTTATTCGGCTACAATGAGCAGTTCTTC
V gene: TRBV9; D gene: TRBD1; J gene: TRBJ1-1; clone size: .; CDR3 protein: CASSRQGDTEAFF; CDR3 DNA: TGTGCCAGCTCTAGACAGGGCGACACTGAAGCTTTCTTT
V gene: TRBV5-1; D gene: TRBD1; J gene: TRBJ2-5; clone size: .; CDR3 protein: CASSPHDRGETQYF; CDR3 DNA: TGCGCCAGCAGCCCCCATGACAGGGGAGAGACCCAGTACTTC
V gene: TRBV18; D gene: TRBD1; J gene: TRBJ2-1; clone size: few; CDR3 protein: CASSQGAYNEQFF; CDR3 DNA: TGTGCCAGCTCCCAGGGGGCCTACAATGAGCAGTTCTTC
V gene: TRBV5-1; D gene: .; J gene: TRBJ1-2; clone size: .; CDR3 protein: CASSLEGHNYGYTF; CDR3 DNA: TGCGCCAGCAGCTTGGAGGGACATAACTATGGCTACACCTTC
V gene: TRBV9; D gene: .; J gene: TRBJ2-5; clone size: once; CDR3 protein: CASSPSVEETQYF; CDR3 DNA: TGTGCCAGCAGCCCTTCAGTGGAGGAGACCCAGTACTTC
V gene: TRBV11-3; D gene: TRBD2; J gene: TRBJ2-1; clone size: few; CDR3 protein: CASSPREGWDEQFF; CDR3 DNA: TGTGCCAGCAGCCCTCGGGAGGGTTGGGATGAGCAGTTCTTC
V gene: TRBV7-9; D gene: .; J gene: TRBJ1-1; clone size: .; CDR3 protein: CASNRGGDEAFF; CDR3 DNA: TGTGCCAGCAACCGCGGAGGGGATGAAGCTTTCTTT
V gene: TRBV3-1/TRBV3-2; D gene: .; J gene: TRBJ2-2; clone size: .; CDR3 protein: CASSQLALNTGELFF; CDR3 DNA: TGTGCCAGCAGCCAACTAGCGCTGAACACCGGGGAGCTGTTTTTT
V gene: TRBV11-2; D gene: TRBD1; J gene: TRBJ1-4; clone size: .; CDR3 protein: CASSLLQGGEKLFF; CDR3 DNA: TGTGCCAGCAGCTTACTCCAGGGGGGTGAAAAACTGTTTTTT
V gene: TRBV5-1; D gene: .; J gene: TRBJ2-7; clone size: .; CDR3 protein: CASTYRDDAYEQYF; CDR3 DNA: TGCGCCAGCACCTACAGGGATGATGCCTACGAGCAGTACTTC
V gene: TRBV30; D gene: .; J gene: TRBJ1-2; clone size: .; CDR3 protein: CAWITSWGLDYGYTF; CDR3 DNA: TGTGCCTGGATCACGTCCTGGGGGCTAGACTATGGCTACACCTTC
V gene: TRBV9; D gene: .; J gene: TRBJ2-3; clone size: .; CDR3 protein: CASSVRPSTDTQYF; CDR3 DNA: TGTGCCAGCAGCGTGAGGCCAAGCACAGATACGCAGTATTTT
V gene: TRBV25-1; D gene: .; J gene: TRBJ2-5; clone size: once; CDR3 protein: CASSLQGSKGETQYF; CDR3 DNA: TGTGCCAGCAGTCTGCAGGGTTCCAAGGGGGAGACCCAGTACTTC
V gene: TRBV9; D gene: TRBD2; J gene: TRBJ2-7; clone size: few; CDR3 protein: CASSVGLGRGYEQYF; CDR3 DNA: TGTGCCAGCAGCGTAGGACTGGGGAGGGGCTACGAGCAGTACTTC
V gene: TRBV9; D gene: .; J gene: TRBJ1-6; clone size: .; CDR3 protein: CASSVDQGYNSPLHF; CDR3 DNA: TGTGCCAGCAGCGTAGATCAGGGATATAATTCACCCCTCCACTTT
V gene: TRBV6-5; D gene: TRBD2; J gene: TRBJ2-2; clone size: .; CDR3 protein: CASSTTSGSKELFF; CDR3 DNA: TGTGCCAGCAGTACGACTAGCGGGAGTAAGGAGCTGTTTTTT
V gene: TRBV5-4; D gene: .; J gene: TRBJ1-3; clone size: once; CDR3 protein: CASSDGMAGAGNTIYF; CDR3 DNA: TGTGCCAGCAGCGATGGAATGGCGGGGGCCGGAAACACCATATATTTT
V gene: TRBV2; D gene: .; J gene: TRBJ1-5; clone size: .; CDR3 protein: CASGDRTAPNQPQHF; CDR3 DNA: TGTGCCAGCGGAGATAGGACAGCCCCAAATCAGCCCCAGCATTTT
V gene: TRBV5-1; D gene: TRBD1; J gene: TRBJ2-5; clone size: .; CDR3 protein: CASRRQGVEETQYF; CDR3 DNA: TGCGCCAGCAGACGACAGGGGGTTGAGGAGACCCAGTACTTC
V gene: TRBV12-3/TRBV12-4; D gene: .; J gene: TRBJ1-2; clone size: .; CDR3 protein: CASSWERLGYTF; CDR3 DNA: TGTGCCAGCAGTTGGGAGAGACTCGGCTACACCTTC
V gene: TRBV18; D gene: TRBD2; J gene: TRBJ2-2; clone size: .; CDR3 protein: CASSPLEAGVSGELFF; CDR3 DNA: TGTGCCAGCTCACCACTTGAAGCGGGAGTGTCCGGGGAGCTGTTTTTT
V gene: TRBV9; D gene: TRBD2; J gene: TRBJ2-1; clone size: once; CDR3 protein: CASSATSGSYNEQFF; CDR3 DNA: TGTGCCAGCAGCGCCACTAGCGGGAGCTACAATGAGCAGTTCTTC
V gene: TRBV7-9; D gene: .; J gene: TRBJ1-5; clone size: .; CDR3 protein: CASSGEENSNQPQHF; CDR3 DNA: TGTGCCAGCAGCGGGGAGGAAAATAGCAATCAGCCCCAGCATTTT
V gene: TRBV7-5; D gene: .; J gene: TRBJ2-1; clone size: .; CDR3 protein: CVRSLNGRDNEQFF; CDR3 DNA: TGTGTCAGAAGCTTAAACGGGAGAGACAATGAGCAGTTCTTC
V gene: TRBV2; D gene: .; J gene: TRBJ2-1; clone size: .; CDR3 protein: CASSERGIYNEQFF; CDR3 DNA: TGTGCCAGCAGTGAACGAGGGATCTACAATGAGCAGTTCTTC
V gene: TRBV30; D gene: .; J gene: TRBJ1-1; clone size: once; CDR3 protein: CAWAGVMNTEAFF; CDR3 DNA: TGTGCCTGGGCAGGGGTTATGAACACTGAAGCTTTCTTT